One TCR beta chain is described in this entry. This clonotype appeared a few times. What this receptor recognizes is not known. Base qualities are not at hand, and no much larger clone is one base apart. This specimen comes from a study of T-cell reconstitution after alpha-beta-depleted transplantation in children listed by TCRdb under 2016. The study in broad terms: Using TCR repertoire profiling, the study followed T-cell immune reconstitution in a quantitative way in children after TCRalphabeta/CD19-depleted allogeneic hematopoietic cell transplantation.

Library creation used PCR. Sequencing was performed on an Illumina HiSeq 2500. Molecular barcoding was employed in the preparation of TCR libraries, with unique molecular identifiers being used to normalize TCRbeta repertoire quantification. TCRdb reanalyzed the raw reads on its own, using fastp at Q25 for trimming and MiXCR for clone calling, and kept in-frame beta chains. Every CDR3 protein is listed once, alongside the most common genes and DNA of its rows. The sample table records around 370,000 distinct CDR3 sequences; under 13% of these occur just once. The ten largest clones add up to roughly 2.5% of the sample. CDR1 is given as ENHRY and CDR2 as SYGVKD, both from the germline V gene. V has 6 bases trimmed and J has 4 bases trimmed; junction bases matching no gene number 7. Counted from cysteine to phenylalanine, this CDR3 has 15 amino acids. Of the read, only the CDR3 DNA is kept; its 45 bases are in frame from base 1.

The sequence links TRBV10-3 to TRBJ2-1, with TRBD2 identical over 9 junction bases. The TCR was taken from a human donor who donated a stem cell graft to a child with acute lymphoblastic leukemia. The sample here was PBMCs from the stem cell graft donor, taken from the stem cell graft. The CDR3 corresponds to CAIRAGGARYNEQFF. Here is the DNA: TGTGCCATCAGGGCGGGGGGGGCGCGGTACAATGAGCAGTTCTTC.